The 30 T cell receptor beta chains below were found in one sample sequenced in a study of Ad26.COV2.S vaccination and SARS-CoV-2 variants. Treatment given: some 20 received Ad26.COV2.S at low or high dose, single or two shots; roughly five received placebo; per-sample allocation not given. All samples were drawn on day 63, counting from the first vaccine or placebo injection. The table came from immunoSEQ multiplex PCR; TCRdb's copy has only in-frame clones and leaves some out. The sample holds roughly 420,000 clones, 89% seen once. The sample was peripheral blood, taken in a trial of Ad26.COV2.S vaccine versus placebo. The receptor source for this set is a person aged 18-60 years who received the Ad26.COV2.S COVID-19 vaccine or a placebo.

This rearrangement joins TRBV7-2 to TRBJ1-6; D remains ambiguous. CDR3 length: 16 amino acids. The V and J ends lost 3 bases and 3 bases respectively, with 12 bases between them. Germline V gene lookup returns CDR1 SGHTA and CDR2 FQGNSA. For the CDR3, the DNA is TGTGCCAGCAGCTTGGCGGACCACCTCTATAATTCACCCCTCCACTTT. This sequence encodes CASSLADHLYNSPLHF.

This rearrangement joins TRBV9 to TRBJ1-2; no definite D call. The CDR3 consists of 15 residues. CDR1 SGDLS and CDR2 YYNGEE come from the germline V gene. V was pared by 4 bases and J by 1 base, with 14 bases between. The CDR3 DNA sequence: TGTGCCAGCAGCCCACTTTTCCGGCTTAACTATGGCTACACCTTC. Protein: CASSPLFRLNYGYTF.

The gene calls are TRBV5-4 and TRBJ2-7; the D is unclear. Trimming removed 2 bases at V and 7 bases at J, with 4 bases between. The CDR3 extends over 10 amino acids. Germline V gene sequence: CDR1 SGHNT, CDR2 YYREEE (reference sequence). The chain's CDR3 is CASSFREQYV. The CDR3 nucleotides read TGTGCCAGCAGCTTCCGGGAGCAGTACGTC.

The V gene is TRBV13, the J gene TRBJ1-1; D gene ambiguous. Germline-derived CDR1 and CDR2 are PRHDT and FYEKMQ (reference sequence). This CDR3 has 15 amino acids. Trimming removed 5 bases from V and 3 bases from J, with 16 bases in between. For the CDR3, the DNA is TGTGCCAGCAGCGACGACCAACTGGGATACACTGAAGCTTTCTTT. Protein product: CASSDDQLGYTEAFF.

V usage is TRBV13 and J usage is TRBJ1-2; D gene unclear. The CDR3 contains 15 residues. The V and J ends lost 3 bases and 4 bases respectively, with 15 bases between them. Germline V gene lookup returns CDR1 PRHDT and CDR2 FYEKMQ (reference sequence). The CDR3: CASSFSRGRFYGYTF. In DNA, the CDR3 is TGTGCCAGCAGCTTCAGCCGGGGTCGCTTCTATGGCTACACCTTC.

This chain links TRBV28 with TRBJ1-1, with D unresolved. There are 14 residues in the CDR3. Germline V lookup: CDR1 MDHEN, CDR2 SYDVKM. V lost 5 bases and J 1 base, leaving 11 bases between the germline ends. Written as DNA, the CDR3 is TGTGCCAGCAGTCTAGGACTGACGAACACTGAAGCTTTCTTT. This codes for CASSLGLTNTEAFF.

The chain carries TRBV7-2 and TRBJ2-5; 7 bases fit TRBD2. V shed 2 bases, J shed 1 base, and the junction held 7 bases outside the gene matches. Germline V lookup: CDR1 SGHTA, CDR2 FQGNSA. The CDR3 loop spans 16 amino acids. The CDR3 region has the DNA TGTGCCAGCAGCTTATGGTTGGGCGGGGGCCAAGAGACCCAGTACTTC. Protein product: CASSLWLGGGQETQYF. Full variable domain (remainder filled in from reference TRBV7-2 and TRBJ2-5): GAGVSQSPSNKVTEKGKDVELRCDPISGHTALYWYRQSLGQGLEFLIYFQGNSAPDKSGLPSDRFSAERTGGSVSTLTIQRTQQEDSAVYLCASSLWLGGGQETQYFGPGTRLLVL.

The rearrangement links TRBV7-2 to TRBJ2-2; D not resolved. The CDR3 consists of 13 residues. With 3 bases removed from V and 4 bases from J, the gap between germline ends came to 6 bases. The germline CDR1 and CDR2 sequences are SGHTA and FQGNSA. The CDR3 spells CASSFRGTGELFF. The CDR3 DNA follows: TGTGCCAGCAGCTTCCGTGGCACCGGGGAGCTGTTTTTT.

This clone was recorded once. Other DNA sequences in the sample encode the same CDR3. The V gene is TRBV5-1, the J gene TRBJ2-3; D ambiguous. Germline lookup yields CDR1 SGHRS and CDR2 YFSETQ. CDR3 size: 13 residues. Trimming took off 3 bases at V and 0 bases at J, with 5 bases between the two ends. The CDR3 DNA reads TGCGCCAGCAGCTCAACTAGCACAGATACGCAGTATTTT. Amino acid sequence: CASSSTSTDTQYF. Using reference TRBV5-1 and TRBJ2-3 for the parts outside the CDR3, the full variable domain is KAGVTQTPRYLIKTRGQQVTLSCSPISGHRSVSWYQQTPGQGLQFLFEYFSETQRNKGNFPGRFSGRQFSNSRSEMNVSTLELGDSALYLCASSSTSTDTQYFGPGTRLTVL.

Points on this clone: Other DNA sequences in this sample translate to the same CDR3. The CDR3, as DNA: TGCGCCAGCAGCCCCAATCCCAAAAACATTCAGTACTTC. This codes for CASSPNPKNIQYF. The chain employs TRBV4-1 and TRBJ2-4, with unresolved D. The germline V gene has CDR1 MGHRA and CDR2 YSYEKL. The V and J ends lost 4 bases and 2 bases respectively, with 6 bases between them. This CDR3 is built from 13 residues.

This chain connects TRBV9 to TRBJ1-1; no clear D gene. This CDR3 is built from 14 residues. In germline, CDR1 is SGDLS, CDR2 YYNGEE. V shed 0 bases and J shed 2 bases, with 8 bases lying between them. The CDR3 loop reads CASSVDPLNTEAFF. DNA for the CDR3: TGTGCCAGCAGCGTAGACCCCCTCAACACTGAAGCTTTCTTT.

This clone came up once. V usage is TRBV20-1 and J usage is TRBJ2-7; tentatively, D is TRBD2 (6 bases). Trimming stripped 0 bases from V and 12 bases from J, with 12 bases between. CDR1 DFQATT and CDR2 SNEGSKA come from the germline V gene (reference sequence). The CDR3 spans 11 residues. CDR3 DNA: TGCAGTGCTAGAGATCCCCGGGGGTGGTACGTC. It specifies CSARDPRGWYV.

The rearrangement uses TRBV7-9 and TRBJ2-2; D call uncertain. Per germline, CDR1 SEHNR and CDR2 FQNEAQ (reference sequence). The V and J ends lost 2 bases and 6 bases respectively, with 7 bases between them. This CDR3 is 13 amino acids long. CDR3 sequence: CASSLWTSGELFF. The CDR3 nucleotides are TGTGCCAGCAGCTTATGGACCTCCGGGGAGCTGTTTTTT.

The chain recombines TRBV5-1 with TRBJ2-5; 9 positions agree with TRBD1. V lost 4 bases and J lost 5; bases outside the gene matches: 9. The CDR3 extends over 15 amino acids. CDR1 is SGHRS and CDR2 is YFSETQ in the germline V gene. CDR3 in amino acids: CASSPTGGGGETQYF. In DNA form, the CDR3 reads TGCGCCAGCAGCCCCACAGGGGGCGGTGGGGAGACCCAGTACTTC.

The V gene is TRBV7-9, the J gene TRBJ1-2; D unclear. The CDR3 length is 16 residues. Deletions cut 5 bases from V and 0 bases from J, with 16 bases between. From germline, CDR1 is SEHNR and CDR2 FQNEAQ (reference sequence). The CDR3 DNA is TGTGCCAGCAGCGTGGCGGCGACGGACCCTAACTATGGCTACACCTTC. It translates to CASSVAATDPNYGYTF.

The J gene is TRBJ2-1, the V gene TRBV6-5; D might be TRBD2 (5 bases). V lost 2 bases to trimming and J lost 4 bases, with 12 bases between them. CDR1 MNHEY and CDR2 SVGAGI come from the germline V gene. The CDR3 runs to 15 residues. CDR3 loop: CASSYTRGPYNEQFF. CDR3 DNA: TGTGCCAGCAGTTACACGAGAGGGCCGTACAATGAGCAGTTCTTC.

The chain uses TRBV2 and TRBJ1-5; 10 bases align to TRBD1. This CDR3 is 15 amino acids long. V lost 5 bases and J lost 3; bases outside the gene matches: 4. Germline CDR1 SNHLY, CDR2 FYNNEI. The CDR3 loop reads CASSRDRGYNQPQHF. The DNA for the CDR3 is TGTGCCAGCAGTCGGGACAGGGGTTACAATCAGCCCCAGCATTTT. The full variable domain, in which reference TRBV2 and TRBJ1-5 provide the parts outside the CDR3, is EPEVTQTPSHQVTQMGQEVILRCVPISNHLYFYWYRQILGQKVEFLVSFYNNEISEKSEIFDDQFSVERPDGSNFTLKIRSTKLEDSAMYFCASSRDRGYNQPQHFGDGTRLSIL.

The J gene is TRBJ1-6, the V gene TRBV2; D gene ambiguous. The CDR3 contains 17 residues. V was pared by 5 bases and J by 6 bases, with 20 bases between. Germline CDR1 and CDR2: SNHLY and FYNNEI. DNA for the CDR3: TGTGCCAGCAGTTATTCAACCCGCGGCAGCCTTAATTCACCCCTCCACTTT. It specifies CASSYSTRGSLNSPLHF.

The V gene is TRBV28, the J gene TRBJ2-5, with D perhaps TRBD1 (6 bases). The CDR3 has 13 amino acids. V was clipped by 7 bases and J by 3 bases, with 12 bases between them. Per germline, CDR1 MDHEN and CDR2 SYDVKM. The DNA of the CDR3 is TGTGCCAGCACTCAACAGGGAAAAGAGACCCAGTACTTC. Translated: CASTQQGKETQYF. Together with reference TRBV28 and TRBJ2-5, the CDR3 gives the full variable domain: DVKVTQSSRYLVKRTGEKVFLECVQDMDHENMFWYRQDPGLGLRLIYFSYDVKMKEKGDIPEGYSVSREKKERFSLILESASTNQTSMYLCASTQQGKETQYFGPGTRLLVL.

The chain joins TRBV19 to TRBJ2-2; the D gene is possibly TRBD1 (6 bases). CDR1 is LNHDA, CDR2 SQIVND, per germline (reference sequence). CDR3 length equals 15 residues. The V gene lost 7 bases and the J gene lost 7 bases, with 19 bases spanning the gap. CDR3 amino acids: CASTPWSGEYGELFF. CDR3 bases: TGTGCCAGTACCCCGTGGTCAGGGGAGTACGGGGAGCTGTTTTTT. Full variable domain (outside the CDR3, taken from reference TRBV19 and TRBJ2-2): DGGITQSPKYLFRKEGQNVTLSCEQNLNHDAMYWYRQDPGQGLRLIYYSQIVNDFQKGDIAEGYSVSREKKESFPLTVTSAQKNPTAFYLCASTPWSGEYGELFFGEGSRLTVL.

The V and J genes are TRBV11-2 and TRBJ1-4; D is ambiguous. There are 16 residues in the CDR3. V lost 5 bases, J lost 8 bases, and 21 bases lay in between. CDR1 is SGHAT, CDR2 FQNNGV, per germline. CDR3 DNA: TGTGCCAGCAGCCCAATGAGAGGGCATAGTTCAGAAAAACTGTTTTTT. Amino acids: CASSPMRGHSSEKLFF.

Comment on this clone: The sample has other DNA sequences that encode this CDR3 too. The rearrangement links TRBV5-1 to TRBJ2-2; D gene ambiguous. From germline, CDR1 is SGHRS and CDR2 YFSETQ. V was pared by 1 base and J by 0 bases, with 4 bases between. The CDR3 is 14 residues long. The CDR3 protein is CASSLFSNTGELFF. As DNA, the CDR3 is TGCGCCAGCAGCTTGTTTTCGAACACCGGGGAGCTGTTTTTT.

This chain links TRBV7-8 with TRBJ1-5; 12 bases fit TRBD1. After removal of 5 bases from V and 9 bases from J, the junction contained 11 bases not matched to a gene. Germline CDR1 is SGHVS and CDR2 is FQNEAQ. The CDR3 has 16 residues. The CDR3 DNA follows: TGTGCCAGCAGCCCCAGGGGACAGGGGGCGATGTCGCCCCAGCATTTT. This gives the protein CASSPRGQGAMSPQHF. The variable domain in full, completed from reference TRBV7-8 and TRBJ1-5, reads GAGVSQSPRYKVAKRGQDVALRCDPISGHVSLFWYQQALGQGPEFLTYFQNEAQLDKSGLPSDRFFAERPEGSVSTLKIQRTQQEDSAVYLCASSPRGQGAMSPQHFGDGTRLSIL.

The chain carries TRBV7-2 and TRBJ2-5, with D unclear. This CDR3 has 14 amino acids. Germline V gene sequence: CDR1 SGHTA, CDR2 FQGNSA. The ends were cut back, 1 base at V and 5 bases at J, with 11 bases in the middle. CDR3 coding DNA: TGTGCCAGCAGCTTAGGGACGCTCCGGGAGACCCAGTACTTC. Protein: CASSLGTLRETQYF. The full variable domain, rest sourced from reference TRBV7-2 and TRBJ2-5, is GAGVSQSPSNKVTEKGKDVELRCDPISGHTALYWYRQSLGQGLEFLIYFQGNSAPDKSGLPSDRFSAERTGGSVSTLTIQRTQQEDSAVYLCASSLGTLRETQYFGPGTRLLVL.

This clone was recorded a few times. The V and J genes are TRBV7-8 and TRBJ2-2; 10 bases fit TRBD2. The germline gives CDR1 SGHVS, CDR2 FQNEAQ. The V gene end was trimmed by 5 bases and the J gene end by 3 bases; junction bases not matched to a gene: 6. The CDR3 spans 16 residues. As DNA, the CDR3 is TGTGCCAGCAGCCCGCAAAGCGGGGGGGACACCGGGGAGCTGTTTTTT. It yields the protein CASSPQSGGDTGELFF.

V gene TRBV7-9 combines with J gene TRBJ2-7; weak D call: TRBD1 (5 bases). The germline CDR1 and CDR2 sequences are SEHNR and FQNEAQ (reference sequence). This CDR3 spans 13 amino acids. V lost 5 bases and J 3 bases, leaving 11 bases between the germline ends. The DNA for the CDR3 is TGTGCCAGCAGCCTAAAGACAGACTACGAGCAGTACTTC. This gives the protein CASSLKTDYEQYF.

The chain is built from TRBV19 and TRBJ1-5; no clear D. V was cut by 7 bases and J by 9 bases, with 13 bases left in between. CDR3 size: 12 residues. In germline, CDR1 is LNHDA, CDR2 SQIVND (reference sequence). CDR3 sequence reads: CASNVPGRPQHF. In nucleotides, the CDR3 is TGTGCCAGTAATGTGCCAGGACGGCCCCAGCATTTT.

The V gene is TRBV2, the J gene TRBJ2-2; D uncertain. From germline, CDR1 is SNHLY and CDR2 FYNNEI. This CDR3 spans 13 amino acids. Trimming took off 4 bases at V and 2 bases at J, with 5 bases between the two ends. CDR3 in amino acids: CASSALNTGELFF. In nucleotides, the CDR3 is TGTGCCAGCAGTGCTCTAAACACCGGGGAGCTGTTTTTT.

This sequence joins TRBV4-2 and TRBJ1-4; perhaps TRBD1 as D (5 bases). CDR1 is LGHNA and CDR2 is YNFKEQ in the germline V gene. The V end lost 2 bases, the J end lost 8 bases, and 15 bases lay between the germline ends. This CDR3 has 15 amino acids. The DNA of the CDR3 is TGTGCCAGCAGCCAAAAGGGGTCGGGGGGAGAAAAACTGTTTTTT. Its protein is CASSQKGSGGEKLFF.

The chain employs TRBV9 and TRBJ2-3; no clear D. The V and J ends lost 0 bases and 2 bases respectively, with 10 bases between them. Germline lookup yields CDR1 SGDLS and CDR2 YYNGEE. The CDR3 runs to 15 residues. CDR3 amino acids: CASSVESAITDTQYF. The CDR3 DNA is TGTGCCAGCAGCGTAGAGAGCGCGATCACAGATACGCAGTATTTT.